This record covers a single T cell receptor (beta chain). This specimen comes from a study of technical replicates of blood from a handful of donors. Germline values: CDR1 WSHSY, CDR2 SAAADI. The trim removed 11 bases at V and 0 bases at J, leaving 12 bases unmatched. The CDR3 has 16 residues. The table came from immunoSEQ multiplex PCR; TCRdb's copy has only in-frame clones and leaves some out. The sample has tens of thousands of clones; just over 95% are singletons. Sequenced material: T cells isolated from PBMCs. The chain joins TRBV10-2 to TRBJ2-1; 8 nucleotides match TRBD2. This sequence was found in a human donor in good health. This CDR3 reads CAVFIAGSSSYNEQFF. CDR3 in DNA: TGCGCCGTCTTTATAGCGGGGTCTAGCTCCTACAATGAGCAGTTCTTC.